This T cell receptor (beta chain) emerged from a study of blood T cell repertoires in COVID-19. Across the study: COVID-19 samples from acute and convalescent phases originated in the United States, Italy and Spain. The analysed material was cDNA or gDNA that came from T cells, B-cell-depleted T cells, or PBMCs.

As processed by the authors: Using reference gene primer amplification, nucleated cell counts were estimated. Sequencing was performed with immunoSEQ multiplex PCR; in TCRdb, only in-frame clones are kept and a portion is missing. V and J calls and clone size come straight from that table; D and trimming were deduced from the DNA. The sample has about 140,000 clones; roughly 80% are singletons. V lost 5 bases and J 2 bases, leaving 9 bases between the germline ends. Germline values: CDR1 SGHTA, CDR2 FQGTGA. This CDR3 is built from 13 residues. This chain connects TRBV7-3 to TRBJ1-1; D remains ambiguous. This clonotype originated in a human donor in a cohort sampled during active COVID-19. Material for sequencing was peripheral blood. CDR3 sequence reads: CASSPRGNTEAFF. The CDR3 DNA reads TGTGCCAGCAGCCCCCGCGGTAACACTGAAGCTTTCTTT.